The sample holds many counts of the clone carrying this T cell receptor beta chain. Antigen: not known. There were TCR beta CDR3 regions amplified from RNA transcripts. Initially, a first-round RT-PCR of the TCR CDR3 employed the HTBI primer set. TCRdb recomputed calls from the multiplex PCR reads with MiXCR, one row per CDR3 protein. The data hold some 600,000 distinct CDR3 sequences, with approximately 15% observed a single time. The data stem from a study of T cells in Graves' hyperthyroidism and ophthalmopathy. CDR1 is MDHEN and CDR2 is SYDVKM in the germline V gene. Trimming removed 3 bases from V and 1 base from J, with 12 bases in between. The CDR3 loop spans 15 amino acids. Regarding the study as a whole: Blood held most thyroid clonotypes expanded above 0.001 frequency. Separation of ophthalmopathy from stable hyperthyroidism was achieved by a 13 V-J model.

Newly diagnosed hyperthyroidism, duration under 2 months, in patients aged 18 to 65. It was 8 to 10 ml of fresh peripheral blood that supplied the PBMCs. V and J are TRBV28 and TRBJ1-1; D possibly corresponds to TRBD1 (5 bases). The source of this sequence is a woman in her thirties with Graves' hyperthyroidism that later progressed to Graves' ophthalmopathy. Sequenced sample: blood. The CDR3 loop is CASSFTGTTNTEAFF. The DNA of the CDR3 is TGTGCCAGCAGTTTCACCGGGACGACGAACACTGAAGCTTTCTTT.